This TCR beta chain was obtained from a study of blood T cell repertoires in COVID-19 (dated by TCRdb to about 2020). Looking at the study overall: Samples from collaborators originated in the United States, Italy and Spain and spanned both the acute and convalescent phases of COVID-19. The material from the prospective study consisted of cDNA or gDNA derived from T cells, B-cell-depleted T cells, or PBMCs. The dataset comprised deeply sampled blood TCRbeta repertoires from subjects exposed to, actively infected with, or recovered from COVID-19. The repertoires were made available in a free public database intended to serve as a resource for research on the immune response to SARS-CoV-2. The samples were drawn from two sources: the first 160 participants of the ongoing ImmuneRACE study, and 1,254 subjects contributed by 6 global collaborators. Nearly every sample came with metadata listing a de-identified subject ID, COVID-19 status, age in years and sex. Where available, HLA class I and class II types were obtained from metadata supplied by the sample provider rather than from assay-based typing. The research as a whole found: The quantity of clinical and demographic metadata differed by source and by participant and was supplied without curation.

This clone was seen once. Which antigen it targets is not known. The sample holds no much larger clone one base away, and base qualities are not on file. TCRbeta CDR3 regions were amplified from genomic DNA by means of the immunoSEQ Assay, a bias-controlled multiplex PCR. Per the source publication's procedure: Nucleated cell counts per sample were estimated from amplification of reference gene primers within the assay. To quantify the absolute abundance of each unique TCRbeta CDR3 rearrangement, sequence reads were collapsed and filtered. For each sample, productive Simpson clonality was calculated as the square root of Simpson's diversity index across productive rearrangements. TCRdb's version of the immuneACCESS table is confined to in-frame rearrangements and falls short of the full clone set. An unresolved V gene accounts for under half of the shortfall where checked; the remainder is of unknown origin. Clone size and V and J calls were adopted from that table, with D and trimming inferred from the DNA. This sample holds over 110,000 clones; approximately 88% were observed only once. The ten largest account for about 2% of the sample.

Trimming takes 0 bases off V and 4 bases off J; junction bases not matched to a gene: 13. CDR3 length: 18 amino acids, cysteine to phenylalanine. Of all the DNA, just the CDR3 is kept, 54 bases in frame from base 1. CDR1 and CDR2, per the germline V gene (reference sequence), are MNHEY and SMNVEV. Whole blood was collected in K2EDTA tubes by collaborating institutions according to the institutions' own protocols. For TCRbeta analysis, collaborator samples were shipped as frozen whole blood, as isolated PBMCs, or as DNA extracted from either sample type. Sequenced input: peripheral blood. The clonotype was recovered from a man in his sixties or seventies with acute or convalescent COVID-19. The chain was built from TRBV27 and TRBJ2-7; 9 of the junction bases match TRBD2. In nucleotides, the sequence is TGTGCCAGCAGTTTATCCTCCGGGGCGGGAGGGCCAGGGTACGAGCAGTACTTC. Its amino acids are CASSLSSGAGGPGYEQYF.